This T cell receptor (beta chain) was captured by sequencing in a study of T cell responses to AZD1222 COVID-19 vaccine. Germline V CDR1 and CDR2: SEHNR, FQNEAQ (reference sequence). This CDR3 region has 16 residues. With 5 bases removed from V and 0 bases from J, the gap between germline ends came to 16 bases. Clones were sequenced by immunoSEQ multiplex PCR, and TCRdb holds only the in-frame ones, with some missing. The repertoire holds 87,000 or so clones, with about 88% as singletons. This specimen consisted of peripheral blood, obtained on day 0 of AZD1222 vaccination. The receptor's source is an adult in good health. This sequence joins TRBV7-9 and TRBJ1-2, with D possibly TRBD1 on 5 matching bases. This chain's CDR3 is CASSLRGHQANYGYTF. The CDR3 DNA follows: TGTGCCAGCAGCCTTAGGGGCCATCAAGCTAACTATGGCTACACCTTC.